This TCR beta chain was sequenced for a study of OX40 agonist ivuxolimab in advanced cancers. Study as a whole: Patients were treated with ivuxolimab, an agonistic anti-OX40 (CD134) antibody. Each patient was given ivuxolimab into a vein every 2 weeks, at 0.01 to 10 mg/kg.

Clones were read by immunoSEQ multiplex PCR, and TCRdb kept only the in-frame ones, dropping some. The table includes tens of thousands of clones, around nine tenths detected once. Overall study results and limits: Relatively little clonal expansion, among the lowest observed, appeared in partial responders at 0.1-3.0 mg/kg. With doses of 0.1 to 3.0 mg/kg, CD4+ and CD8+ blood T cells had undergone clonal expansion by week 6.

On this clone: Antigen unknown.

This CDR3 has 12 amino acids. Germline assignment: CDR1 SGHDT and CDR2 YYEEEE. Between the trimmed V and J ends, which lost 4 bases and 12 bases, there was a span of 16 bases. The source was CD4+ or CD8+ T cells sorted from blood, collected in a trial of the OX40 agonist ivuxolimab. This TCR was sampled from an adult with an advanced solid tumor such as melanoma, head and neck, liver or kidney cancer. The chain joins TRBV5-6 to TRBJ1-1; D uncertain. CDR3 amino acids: CASSESALRPFF. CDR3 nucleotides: TGTGCCAGCAGCGAATCGGCACTGCGACCTTTCTTT.